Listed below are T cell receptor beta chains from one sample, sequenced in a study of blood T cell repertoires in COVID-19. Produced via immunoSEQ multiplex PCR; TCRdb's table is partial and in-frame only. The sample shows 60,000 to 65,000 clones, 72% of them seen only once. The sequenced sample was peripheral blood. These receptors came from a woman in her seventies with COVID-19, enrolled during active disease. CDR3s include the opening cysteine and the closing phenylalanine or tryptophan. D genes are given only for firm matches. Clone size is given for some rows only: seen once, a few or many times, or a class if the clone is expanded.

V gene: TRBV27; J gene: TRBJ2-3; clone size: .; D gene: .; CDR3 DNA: TGTGCCAGCAGTTGGAGTAGGGAAATGGGTTGGAGGAATACGCAGTATTTT; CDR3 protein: CASSWSREMGWRNTQYF
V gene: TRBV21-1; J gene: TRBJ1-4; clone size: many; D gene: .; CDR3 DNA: TGTGCCAGCAGCAAACCCCGGGCCCCGCGGGGGGAAAAACTGTTTTTT; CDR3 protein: CASSKPRAPRGEKLFF
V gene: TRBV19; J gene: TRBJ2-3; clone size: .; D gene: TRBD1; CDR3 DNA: TGTGCCAGTAGTGAGGCAGGGGGCCCAGATACGCAGTATTTT; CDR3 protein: CASSEAGGPDTQYF
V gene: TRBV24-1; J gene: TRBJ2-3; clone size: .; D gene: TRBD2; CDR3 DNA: TGTGCCACCAGTGATACTCACGCGAAGCGGGGTGGGACAGATACGCAGTATTTT; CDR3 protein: CATSDTHAKRGGTDTQYF
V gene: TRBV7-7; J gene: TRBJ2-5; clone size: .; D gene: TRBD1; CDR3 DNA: TGTGCTAGCAGCCAACGGGACAGGGGAAGGGAGACCCAGTACTTC; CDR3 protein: CASSQRDRGRETQYF
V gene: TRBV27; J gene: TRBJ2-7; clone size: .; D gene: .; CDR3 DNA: TGTGCCAGCAGCAGAGGGGGGGCCTACGACGAGCAGTACTTC; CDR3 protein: CASSRGGAYDEQYF
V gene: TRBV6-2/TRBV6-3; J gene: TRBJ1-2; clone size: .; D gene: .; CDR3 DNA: TGTGCCAGCAGTCCAGGGACTAGAGTCTATGGCTACACCTTC; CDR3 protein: CASSPGTRVYGYTF
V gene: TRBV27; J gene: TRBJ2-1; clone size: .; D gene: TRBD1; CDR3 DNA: TGTGCCAGCAATACAGGGGATGTTCGTGAGCAGTTCTTC; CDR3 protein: CASNTGDVREQFF
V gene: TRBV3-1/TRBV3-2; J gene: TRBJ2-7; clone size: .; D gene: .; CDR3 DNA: TGTGCCAGCAGCCATCGCAGGTCCCCCTACGAGCAGTACTTC; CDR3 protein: CASSHRRSPYEQYF
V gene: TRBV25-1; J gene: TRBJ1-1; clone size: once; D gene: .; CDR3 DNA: TGTGCCAGCAGTGGATACAGGGTGGGGTTAACTGAAGCTTTCTTT; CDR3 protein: CASSGYRVGLTEAFF
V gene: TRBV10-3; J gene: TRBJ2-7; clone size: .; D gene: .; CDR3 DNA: TGTGCCATCAGCCCTAGCGCCGCCCCGTACGAGCAGTACTTC; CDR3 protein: CAISPSAAPYEQYF
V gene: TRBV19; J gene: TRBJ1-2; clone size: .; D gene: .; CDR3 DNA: TGTGCCAGTAAGGGGCGGTCTCTGATAGTTGGCTACACCTTC; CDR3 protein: CASKGRSLIVGYTF
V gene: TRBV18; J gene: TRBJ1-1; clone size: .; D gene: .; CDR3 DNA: TGTGCCAGCTCACCCGACAAGAACACTGAAGCTTTCTTT; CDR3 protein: CASSPDKNTEAFF
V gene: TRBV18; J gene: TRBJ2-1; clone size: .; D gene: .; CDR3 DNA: TGTGCCAGCTCACCAATCCCCGCGGGGGCCGAAGGCGCGAATGAGCAGTTCTTC; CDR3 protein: CASSPIPAGAEGANEQFF
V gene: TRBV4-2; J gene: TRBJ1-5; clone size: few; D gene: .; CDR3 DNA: TGTGCCAGCAGCCCCCAACGGGCGGGGGTTAGCAATCAGCCCCAGCATTTT; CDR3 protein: CASSPQRAGVSNQPQHF
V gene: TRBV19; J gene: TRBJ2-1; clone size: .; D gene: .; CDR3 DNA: TGTGCCAGTAGTCCCCGTTCAGCTAGTCGTGCTGAGCAGTTCTTC; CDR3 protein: CASSPRSASRAEQFF
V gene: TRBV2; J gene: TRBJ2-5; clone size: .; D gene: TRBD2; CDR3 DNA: TGTGCCAGCAGTCGGACTAGCGGGAGCTCCCAGTACTTC; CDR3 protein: CASSRTSGSSQYF
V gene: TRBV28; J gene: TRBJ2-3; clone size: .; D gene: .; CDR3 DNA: TGTGCCAGCAGACAGGGATCCAGGGCAGATACGCAGTATTTT; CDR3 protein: CASRQGSRADTQYF
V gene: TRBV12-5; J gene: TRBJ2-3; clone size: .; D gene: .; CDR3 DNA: TGTGCTAGTGGTTTCTCTGCAGATACGCAGTATTTT; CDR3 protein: CASGFSADTQYF
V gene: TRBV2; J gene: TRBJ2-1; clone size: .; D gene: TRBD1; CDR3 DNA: TGTGCCAGCAGCTTGGACAGGCACCAGCAGTTCTTC; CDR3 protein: CASSLDRHQQFF
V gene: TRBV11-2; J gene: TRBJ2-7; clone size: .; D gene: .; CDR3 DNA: TGTGCCAGCAGCTTAGGCAGCTACGAGCAGTACTTC; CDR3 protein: CASSLGSYEQYF
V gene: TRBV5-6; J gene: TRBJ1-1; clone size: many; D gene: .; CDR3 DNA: TGTGCCAGCAGCTCCCCCGGGAGGACCCATGAAGCTTTCTTT; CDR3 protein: CASSSPGRTHEAFF
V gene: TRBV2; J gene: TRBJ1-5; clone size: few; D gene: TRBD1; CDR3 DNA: TGTGCCAGCAGGGACAGGGCGTATAGCAATCAGCCCCAGCATTTT; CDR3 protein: CASRDRAYSNQPQHF
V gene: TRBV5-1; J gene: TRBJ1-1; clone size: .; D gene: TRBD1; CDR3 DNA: TGCGCCAGCAGCTTGATTTCGGGACAGGGGGGGACTGAAGCTTTCTTT; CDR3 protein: CASSLISGQGGTEAFF
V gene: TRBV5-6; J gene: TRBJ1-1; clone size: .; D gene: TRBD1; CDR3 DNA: TGTGCCAGCAGCCTTCCGACAGGGTGGAACACTGAAGCTTTCTTT; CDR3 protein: CASSLPTGWNTEAFF
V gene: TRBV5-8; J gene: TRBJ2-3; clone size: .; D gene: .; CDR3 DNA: TGTGCCCCCCTTGAGCCTAGTACAGATACGCAGTATTTT; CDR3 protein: CAPLEPSTDTQYF
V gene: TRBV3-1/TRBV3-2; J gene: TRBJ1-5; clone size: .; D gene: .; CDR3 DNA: TGTGCCAGCAGCCAAGGCCCCAGTAGCAATCAGCCCCAGCATTTT; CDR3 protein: CASSQGPSSNQPQHF
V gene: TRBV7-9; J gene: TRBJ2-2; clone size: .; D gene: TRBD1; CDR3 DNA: TGTGCCAGCAGCTTAGGGCAGGGGGACACCGGGGAGCTGTTTTTT; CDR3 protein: CASSLGQGDTGELFF
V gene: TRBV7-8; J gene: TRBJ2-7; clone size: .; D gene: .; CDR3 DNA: TGTGCCAGCAGCCCATCATGGACACGTCGAAACTACGAGCAGTACTTC; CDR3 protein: CASSPSWTRRNYEQYF
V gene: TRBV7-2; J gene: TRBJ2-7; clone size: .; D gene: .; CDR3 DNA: TGTGCCAGCAGCCAGGGCGGCGAGCAGTACTTC; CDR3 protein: CASSQGGEQYF
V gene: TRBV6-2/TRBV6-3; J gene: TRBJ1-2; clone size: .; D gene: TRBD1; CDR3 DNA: TGTGCCAGCAGTCCGGACAGGGCGAGTGATGGCTACACCTTC; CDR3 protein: CASSPDRASDGYTF
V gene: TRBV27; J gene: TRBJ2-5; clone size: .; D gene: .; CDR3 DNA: TGTGCCAGCAGTCCCCGACCTGACAGCAGGGAGACCCAGTACTTC; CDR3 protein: CASSPRPDSRETQYF
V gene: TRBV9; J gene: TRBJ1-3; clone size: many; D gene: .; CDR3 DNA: TGTGCCAGCAGCGTAGGTGAGGCCCTTCACTCTGGAAACACCATATATTTT; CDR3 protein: CASSVGEALHSGNTIYF
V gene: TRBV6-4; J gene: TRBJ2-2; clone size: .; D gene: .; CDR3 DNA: TGTGCCAGCAGTGACTCGGTCGGGGTCACCGGGGAGCTGTTTTTT; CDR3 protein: CASSDSVGVTGELFF
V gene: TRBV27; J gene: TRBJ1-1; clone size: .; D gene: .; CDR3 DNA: TGTGCCAGCAGACAACAGGGGAACACTGAAGCTTTCTTT; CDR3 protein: CASRQQGNTEAFF